These 7 T cell receptor beta chains share one sample of origin, sequenced in a study of a mutant IDH1 vaccine in newly diagnosed glioma. The antigens for these receptors are not known. Time point described: week 47, end of study. One vaccine dose held 300 ug of mutant IDH1 20-mer peptide and came with topical imiquimod. Clones were read by immunoSEQ multiplex PCR, and TCRdb kept only the in-frame ones, dropping some. This table holds some 60,000 clones, under 85% found once. The sequencing here drew on PBMCs, taken from a glioma patient whose treatment included an IDH1 peptide vaccine. Receptors were obtained from a man aged 25-40 years with glioma.

The rearrangement uses TRBV2 and TRBJ1-2; TRBD1 aligns across 8 bases. CDR1 is SNHLY and CDR2 is FYNNEI in the germline V gene. The CDR3 consists of 13 residues. Trimming took 6 bases from V and 2 from J; bases not matched to a gene: 2. The CDR3 DNA sequence: TGTGCCAGCAGAACAGGGGGAAACTATGGCTACACCTTC. This codes for CASRTGGNYGYTF.

This chain joins TRBV9 and TRBJ2-5; possible D gene TRBD1, 6 bases. Trimming shortened V by 0 bases and J by 1 base, and 13 bases separated the two germline ends. Germline CDR1 and CDR2: SGDLS and YYNGEE. The CDR3 extends over 16 amino acids. The CDR3 coding sequence is TGTGCCAGCAGCGTAGACGGCAGGGGCTCCCAAGAGACCCAGTACTTC. It translates to CASSVDGRGSQETQYF.

V and J are TRBV7-9 and TRBJ1-2; 9 positions match TRBD1. From germline, CDR1 is SEHNR and CDR2 FQNEAQ (reference sequence). V shed 5 bases and J 8 bases; nucleotides not matched to a gene: 12. The CDR3 contains 15 residues. CDR3 nucleotide sequence: TGTGCCAGCAGCCCGATCCGGGACAGGGCTATAGGCTACACCTTC. Translated: CASSPIRDRAIGYTF.

The chain employs TRBV5-4 and TRBJ1-1; 7 bases agree with TRBD1. The germline gives CDR1 SGHNT, CDR2 YYREEE (reference sequence). The J segment lost 3 bases and the V segment lost 4 bases, leaving 9 bases of the junction unmatched. The CDR3 runs to 15 residues. This chain's CDR3 is CASSRTGLRDTEAFF. CDR3 coding DNA: TGTGCCAGCAGCAGGACAGGCCTCAGGGACACTGAAGCTTTCTTT.

The chain carries TRBV5-1 and TRBJ1-2; TRBD1 matches at 9 bases. The germline gives CDR1 SGHRS, CDR2 YFSETQ. The CDR3 is 14 residues long. After removal of 5 bases from V and 4 bases from J, the junction contained 6 bases not matched to a gene. The CDR3 DNA reads TGCGCCAGCAGTTCTACAGGGGGCAGCTATGGCTACACCTTC. Translated: CASSSTGGSYGYTF.

As DNA, the CDR3 is TGTGCCAGCAGTTACAGGGTCAACTATGGCTACACCTTC. Its translation is CASSYRVNYGYTF. V and J are TRBV7-2 and TRBJ1-2; D perhaps matches TRBD1 (6 bases). The V end was cut by 6 bases, the J end by 2 bases, with 10 bases between. The CDR3 is made up of 13 amino acids. Germline V gene lookup returns CDR1 SGHTA and CDR2 FQGNSA.

This rearrangement joins TRBV7-9 to TRBJ1-4; D gene unclear. The V end was cut by 3 bases, the J end by 2 bases, with 7 bases between. There are 14 residues in the CDR3. CDR1 and CDR2 from the germline V gene are SEHNR and FQNEAQ (reference sequence). CDR3 loop: CASSFERTNEKLFF. For the CDR3, the DNA is TGTGCCAGCAGCTTTGAGAGGACTAATGAAAAACTGTTTTTT.